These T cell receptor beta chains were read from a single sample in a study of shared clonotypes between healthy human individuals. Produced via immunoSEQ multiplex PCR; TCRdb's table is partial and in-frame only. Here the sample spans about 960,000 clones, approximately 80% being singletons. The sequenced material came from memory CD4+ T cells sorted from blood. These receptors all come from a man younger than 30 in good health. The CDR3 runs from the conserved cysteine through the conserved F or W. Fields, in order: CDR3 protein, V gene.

CASSRGQGVNTEAFF	TRBV7-2
CASRDSPYEQYF	TRBV6-1
CASSLITGTADEQYF	TRBV5-1
CASSFDERGVDEQFF	TRBV5-6
CASSLEPGRDEQFF	TRBV7-3
CASSPNAGLGYEQYF	TRBV5-1
CASGFGQGYEQYF	TRBV5-1
CAWSDLTLGDTIYF	TRBV30
CASSTGGSSGELFF	TRBV6-1
CASSPTTGPYEQYF	TRBV28
CASSIAVQGPYEQYF	TRBV19
CASSSLAGGPYEQYF	TRBV6-5
CASRYGPDSGYEQYF	TRBV5-5
CSAKARFTDTQYF	TRBV29-1
CASSPGEMQPQHF	TRBV5-1
CASRRLAGYREQFF	TRBV2
CASSFAAPYEQYF	TRBV7-2
CASSVSTGMGDEQFF	TRBV9
CASRRLSVGEQFF	TRBV2
CASSLEGTRTDTQYF	TRBV5-1
CASSLVGSRSNEQFF	TRBV5-1
CAWSAGLGSSEQFF	TRBV30
CASSGGQGAGNEQFF	TRBV11-2
CASSLTSGVAGYTF	TRBV5-1
CASSVRQGTGELFF	TRBV2
CAISESRDTGELFF	TRBV10-3
CASRHRESEKLFF	TRBV6-6
CAWTPKGYQETQYF	TRBV30
CASSLPGTGAYEQYF	TRBV5-8
CASAGFYTEAFF	TRBV6-6
CASSVEVSGPKAEETQYF	TRBV9
CASKLNALELAGDSFF	TRBV5-1
CASRSGLNYGYTF	TRBV10-2
CASSLVGGGDNEQFF	TRBV7-9
CASSLDPRVDTQYF	TRBV5-4
CASSLALASGANVLTF	TRBV5-1
CASSLGNRGYEQYF	TRBV7-9
CASSLSWGEKNSPLHF	TRBV7-2
CSVRLERPMNYGYTF	TRBV29-1
CASSVRDNEQFF	TRBV9
CASSFEGKGYGYTF	TRBV5-1
CASSGERGATDTQYF	TRBV10-2
CASSSRGSNEKLFF	TRBV7-9
CASSFSQYEQYF	TRBV5-1
CASSWGGVENEKLFF	TRBV5-5
CASSLAGTGSVEQYF	TRBV28
CASSLTGLNYGYTF	TRBV5-1
CASSLSGGANEQYF	TRBV5-1
CASSGNSAEAFF	TRBV11-3
CSAQTSGTPETQYF	TRBV29-1
CAIKGGTDNSPLHF	TRBV10-3
CASRGLGDRESEQYF	TRBV7-9
CASSAGGRYTEAFF	TRBV19
CASSGGLAGGTGELFF	TRBV2
CASTQSHSIYEQYF	TRBV5-1
CASSRGEVTNYGYTF	TRBV7-3
CASSESRVANNYEQYF	TRBV25-1
CASSGGTAYYGYTF	TRBV6-5
CASSEWNSNYGYTF	TRBV6-1
CASSLVEGITEAFF	TRBV11-2